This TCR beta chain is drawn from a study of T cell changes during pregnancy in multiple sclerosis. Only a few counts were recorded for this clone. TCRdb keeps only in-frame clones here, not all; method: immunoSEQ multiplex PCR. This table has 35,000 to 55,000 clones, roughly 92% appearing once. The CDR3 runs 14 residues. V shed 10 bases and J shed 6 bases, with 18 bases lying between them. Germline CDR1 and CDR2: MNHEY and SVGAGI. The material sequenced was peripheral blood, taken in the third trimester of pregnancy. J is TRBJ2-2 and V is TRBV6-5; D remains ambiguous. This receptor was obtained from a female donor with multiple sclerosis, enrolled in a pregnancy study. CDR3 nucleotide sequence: TGTGCCACCACACCGAGACATCTCTCCGGGGAGCTGTTTTTT. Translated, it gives CATTPRHLSGELFF.